This entry concerns a single T cell receptor beta chain. The sample is drawn from a study of blood T cell repertoires in COVID-19. Study details: Researchers got acute and convalescent COVID-19 samples from the United States, Italy and Spain.

Data came from immunoSEQ multiplex PCR; TCRdb stores just in-frame clones and leaves some out. The repertoire consists of over 300,000 clones, with 80% to 90% occurring once and the leading ten covering under 2.5%. Germline CDR1 and CDR2: LGHDT and YNNKEL (reference sequence). Trimming took off 1 base at V and 1 base at J, with 2 bases between the two ends. CDR3 length: 13 amino acids. The sample was PBMCs or T cells enriched from blood (not recorded which). The chain joins TRBV3-1 (or the pseudogene TRBV3-2) to TRBJ1-3, with D unclear. The origin of this receptor is a man aged 30 to 39 who had recovered from COVID-19. This CDR3 is CASSQVSGNTIYF. The CDR3 bases are TGTGCCAGCAGCCAAGTATCTGGAAACACCATATATTTT.